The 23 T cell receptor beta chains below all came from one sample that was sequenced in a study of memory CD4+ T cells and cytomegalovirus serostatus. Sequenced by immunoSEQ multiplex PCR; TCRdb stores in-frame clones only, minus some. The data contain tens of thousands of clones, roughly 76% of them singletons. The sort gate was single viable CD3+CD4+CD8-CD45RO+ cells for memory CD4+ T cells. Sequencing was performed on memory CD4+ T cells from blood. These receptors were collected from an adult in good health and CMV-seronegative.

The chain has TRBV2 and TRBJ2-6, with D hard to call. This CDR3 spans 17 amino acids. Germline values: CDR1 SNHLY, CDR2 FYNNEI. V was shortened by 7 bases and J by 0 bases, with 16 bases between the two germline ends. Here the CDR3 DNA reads TGTGCCAGCAACGACGCAGTTTTTATCTCTGGGGCCAACGTCCTGACTTTC. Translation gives CASNDAVFISGANVLTF.

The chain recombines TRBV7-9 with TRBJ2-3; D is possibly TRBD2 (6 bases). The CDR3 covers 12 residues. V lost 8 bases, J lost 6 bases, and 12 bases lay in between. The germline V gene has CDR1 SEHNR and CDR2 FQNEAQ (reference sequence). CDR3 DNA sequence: TGTGCCAGCGGACTAATAGAGGATACGCAGTATTTT. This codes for CASGLIEDTQYF. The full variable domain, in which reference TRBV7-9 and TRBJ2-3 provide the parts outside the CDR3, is DTGVSQNPRHKITKRGQNVTFRCDPISEHNRLYWYRQTLGQGPEFLTYFQNEAQLEKSRLLSDRFSAERPKGSFSTLEIQRTEQGDSAMYLCASGLIEDTQYFGPGTRLTVL.

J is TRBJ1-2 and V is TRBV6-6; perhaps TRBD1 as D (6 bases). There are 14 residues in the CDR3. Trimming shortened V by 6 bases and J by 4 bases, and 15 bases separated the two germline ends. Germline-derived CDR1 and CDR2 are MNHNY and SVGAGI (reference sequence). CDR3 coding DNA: TGTGCCAGCAGGGCGGGGGTGGACAGCTATGGCTACACCTTC. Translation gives CASRAGVDSYGYTF.

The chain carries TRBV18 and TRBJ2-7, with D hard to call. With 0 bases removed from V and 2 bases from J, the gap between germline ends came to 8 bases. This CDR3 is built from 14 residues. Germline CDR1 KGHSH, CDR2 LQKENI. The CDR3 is CASSPPSGPYEQYF. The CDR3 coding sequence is TGTGCCAGCTCACCACCTAGTGGCCCCTACGAGCAGTACTTC.

Here the CDR3 DNA reads TGTGCCAGCAGCTCCGTAGGACCCTACGAGCAGTACTTC. Translation: CASSSVGPYEQYF. The V and J genes are TRBV5-6 and TRBJ2-7, with D unresolved. The V end lost 3 bases, the J end lost 2 bases, and 9 bases lay between the germline ends. The CDR3 runs 13 residues. CDR1 and CDR2 (germline): SGHDT, YYEEEE.

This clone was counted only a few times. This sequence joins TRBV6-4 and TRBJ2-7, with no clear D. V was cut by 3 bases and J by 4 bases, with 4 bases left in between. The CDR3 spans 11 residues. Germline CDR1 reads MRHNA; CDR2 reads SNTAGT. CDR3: CASSERYEQYF. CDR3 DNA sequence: TGTGCCAGCAGTGAACGATACGAGCAGTACTTC.

The CDR3 DNA reads TGTGCCAGTAGTATCAGGGAGGTCCCCTACAATGAGCAGTTCTTC. Protein product: CASSIREVPYNEQFF. This chain uses TRBV19 with TRBJ2-1, with D possibly being TRBD2 (6 bases). The germline CDR1 and CDR2 sequences are LNHDA and SQIVND (reference sequence). Trimming took 3 bases from V and 2 from J, leaving 11 bases between them. This CDR3 is built from 15 residues.

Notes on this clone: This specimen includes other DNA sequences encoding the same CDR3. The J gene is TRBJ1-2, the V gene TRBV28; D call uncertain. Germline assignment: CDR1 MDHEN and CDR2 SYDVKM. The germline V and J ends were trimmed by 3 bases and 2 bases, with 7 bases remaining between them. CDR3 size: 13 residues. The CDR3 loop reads CASSLGGNYGYTF. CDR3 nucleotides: TGTGCCAGCAGTTTGGGAGGGAACTATGGCTACACCTTC.

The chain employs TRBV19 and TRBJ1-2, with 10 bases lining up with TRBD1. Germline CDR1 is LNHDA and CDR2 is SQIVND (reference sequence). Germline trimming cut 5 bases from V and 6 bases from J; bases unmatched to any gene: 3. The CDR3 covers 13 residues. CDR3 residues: CASSRGQGNGYTF. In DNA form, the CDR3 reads TGTGCCAGTAGTCGGGGACAGGGGAATGGCTACACCTTC.

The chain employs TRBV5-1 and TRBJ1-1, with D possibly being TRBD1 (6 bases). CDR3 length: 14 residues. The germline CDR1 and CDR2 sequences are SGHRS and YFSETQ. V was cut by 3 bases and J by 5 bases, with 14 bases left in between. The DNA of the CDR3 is TGCGCCAGCAGCTCTACAGGGTGGGGGACTGAAGCTTTCTTT. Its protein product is CASSSTGWGTEAFF. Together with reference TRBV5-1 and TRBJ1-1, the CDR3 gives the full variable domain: KAGVTQTPRYLIKTRGQQVTLSCSPISGHRSVSWYQQTPGQGLQFLFEYFSETQRNKGNFPGRFSGRQFSNSRSEMNVSTLELGDSALYLCASSSTGWGTEAFFGQGTRLTVV.

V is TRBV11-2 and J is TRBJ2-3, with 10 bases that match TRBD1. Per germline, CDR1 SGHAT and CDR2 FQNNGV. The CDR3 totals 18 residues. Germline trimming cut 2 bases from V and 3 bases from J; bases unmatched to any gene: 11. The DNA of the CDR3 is TGTGCCAGCAGCTTAAAGCCCCCCGGGACAGGGGTAACAGATACGCAGTATTTT. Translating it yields CASSLKPPGTGVTDTQYF. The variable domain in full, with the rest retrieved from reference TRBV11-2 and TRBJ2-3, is EAGVAQSPRYKIIEKRQSVAFWCNPISGHATLYWYQQILGQGPKLLIQFQNNGVVDDSQLPKDRFSAERLKGVDSTLKIQPAKLEDSAVYLCASSLKPPGTGVTDTQYFGPGTRLTVL.

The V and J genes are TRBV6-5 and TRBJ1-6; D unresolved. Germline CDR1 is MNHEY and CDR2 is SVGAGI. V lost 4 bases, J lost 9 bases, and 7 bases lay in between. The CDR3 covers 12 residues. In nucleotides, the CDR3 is TGTGCCAGCAGTTCTCAAGGTTCACCCCTCCACTTT. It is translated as CASSSQGSPLHF.

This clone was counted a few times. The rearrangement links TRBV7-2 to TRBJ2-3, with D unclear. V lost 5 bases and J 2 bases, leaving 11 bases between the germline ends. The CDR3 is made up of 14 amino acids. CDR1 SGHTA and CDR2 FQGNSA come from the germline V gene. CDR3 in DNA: TGTGCCAGCAGCCCTCCAAGCTACACAGATACGCAGTATTTT. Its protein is CASSPPSYTDTQYF. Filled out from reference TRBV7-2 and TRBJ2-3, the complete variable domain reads GAGVSQSPSNKVTEKGKDVELRCDPISGHTALYWYRQSLGQGLEFLIYFQGNSAPDKSGLPSDRFSAERTGGSVSTLTIQRTQQEDSAVYLCASSPPSYTDTQYFGPGTRLTVL.

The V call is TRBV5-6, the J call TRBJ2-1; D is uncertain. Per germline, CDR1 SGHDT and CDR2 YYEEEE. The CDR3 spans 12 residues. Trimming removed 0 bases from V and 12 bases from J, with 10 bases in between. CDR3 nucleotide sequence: TGTGCCAGCAGCTTGGAGGATGGCTGGCAGTTCTTC. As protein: CASSLEDGWQFF.

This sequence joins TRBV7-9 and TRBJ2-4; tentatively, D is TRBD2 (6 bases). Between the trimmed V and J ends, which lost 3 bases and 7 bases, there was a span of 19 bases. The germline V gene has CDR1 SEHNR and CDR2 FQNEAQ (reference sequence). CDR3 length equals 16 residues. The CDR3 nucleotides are TGTGCCAGCAGCTTTAAGCTTGATGGTGGGGGGAACATTCAGTACTTC. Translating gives CASSFKLDGGGNIQYF.

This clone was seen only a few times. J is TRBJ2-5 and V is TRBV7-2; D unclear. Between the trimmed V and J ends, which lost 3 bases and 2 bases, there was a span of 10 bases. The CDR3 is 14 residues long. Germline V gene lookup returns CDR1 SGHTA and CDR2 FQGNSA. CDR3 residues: CASSFYGEQETQYF. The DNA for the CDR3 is TGTGCCAGCAGCTTTTACGGCGAACAAGAGACCCAGTACTTC.

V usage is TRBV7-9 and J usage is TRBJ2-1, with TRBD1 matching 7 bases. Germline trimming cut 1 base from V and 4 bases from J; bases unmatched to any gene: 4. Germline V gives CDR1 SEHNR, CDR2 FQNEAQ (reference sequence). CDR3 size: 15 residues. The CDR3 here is CASSLGQGTYNEQFF. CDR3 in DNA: TGTGCCAGCAGCTTAGGACAGGGAACTTACAATGAGCAGTTCTTC. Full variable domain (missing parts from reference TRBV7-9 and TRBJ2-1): DTGVSQNPRHKITKRGQNVTFRCDPISEHNRLYWYRQTLGQGPEFLTYFQNEAQLEKSRLLSDRFSAERPKGSFSTLEIQRTEQGDSAMYLCASSLGQGTYNEQFFGPGTRLTVL.

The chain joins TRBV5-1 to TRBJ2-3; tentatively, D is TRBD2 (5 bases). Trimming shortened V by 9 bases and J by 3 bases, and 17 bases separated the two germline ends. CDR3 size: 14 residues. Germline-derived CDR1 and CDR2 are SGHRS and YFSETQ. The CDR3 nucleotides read TGCGCCACCCATCCCGGGGATTGGACAGATACGCAGTATTTT. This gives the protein CATHPGDWTDTQYF.

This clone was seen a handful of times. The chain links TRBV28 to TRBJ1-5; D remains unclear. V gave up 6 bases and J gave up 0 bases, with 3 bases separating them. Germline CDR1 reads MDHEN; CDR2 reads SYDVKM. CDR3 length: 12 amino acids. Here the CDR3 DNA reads TGTGCCAGCAGGTATAGCAATCAGCCCCAGCATTTT. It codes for CASRYSNQPQHF.

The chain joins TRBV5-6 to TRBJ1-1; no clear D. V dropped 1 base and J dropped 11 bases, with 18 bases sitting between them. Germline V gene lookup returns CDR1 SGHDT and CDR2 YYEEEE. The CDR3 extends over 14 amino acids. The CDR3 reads CASSLWSTRLRAFF. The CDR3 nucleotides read TGTGCCAGCAGCTTGTGGTCGACGCGACTTCGGGCTTTCTTT.

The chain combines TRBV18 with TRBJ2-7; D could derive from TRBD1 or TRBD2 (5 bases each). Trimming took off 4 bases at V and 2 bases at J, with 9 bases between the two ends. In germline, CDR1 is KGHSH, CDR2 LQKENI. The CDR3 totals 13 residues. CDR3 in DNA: TGTGCCAGCTCACGGCAGGGAGCCTACGAGCAGTACTTC. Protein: CASSRQGAYEQYF. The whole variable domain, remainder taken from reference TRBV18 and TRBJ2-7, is NAGVMQNPRHLVRRRGQEARLRCSPMKGHSHVYWYRQLPEEGLKFMVYLQKENIIDESGMPKERFSAEFPKEGPSILRIQQVVRGDSAAYFCASSRQGAYEQYFGPGTRLTVT.

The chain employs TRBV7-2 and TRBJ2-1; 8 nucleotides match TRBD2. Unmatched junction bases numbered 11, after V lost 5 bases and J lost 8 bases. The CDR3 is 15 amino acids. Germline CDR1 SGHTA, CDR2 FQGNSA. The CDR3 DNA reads TGTGCCAGCAGCGTCCGAAGCGGGAGTAGGGATGAGCAGTTCTTC. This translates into CASSVRSGSRDEQFF.

The CDR3 bases are TGTGCCAGCAGGACGTCAGACAGACGGGGGACTGAAGCTTTCTTT. Translated: CASRTSDRRGTEAFF. The gene calls are TRBV6-5 and TRBJ1-1; the D gene is possibly TRBD1 (5 bases). The germline gives CDR1 MNHEY, CDR2 SVGAGI. The ends were cut back, 6 bases at V and 5 bases at J, with 19 bases in the middle. CDR3 length equals 15 residues.